This T cell receptor (beta chain) was sequenced during a study of beta chain features in type 1 diabetes. In the study overall: When patients were set against healthy donors, age, gender and cell yields were similar. General study results and limits: VDJ junctions in type 1 diabetes patients carried more deletions and fewer insertions. Comparison showed that naive, central memory and Treg TCRB repertoires appeared more similar among patients than among healthy donors.

The sequenced template was cDNA made from the entire isolated RNA. Assay: immunoSEQ multiplex PCR; the TCRdb copy retains only in-frame clones and omits some. The sample consists of about 900,000 clones, roughly a sixth of them appearing once. Per the germline V gene, CDR1 is SGHDT and CDR2 is YYEEEE. CDR3 size: 16 residues. The J segment lost 4 bases and the V segment lost 4 bases, leaving 10 bases of the junction unmatched. The authors sorted CD4+ naive, central memory, regulatory and stem cell-like memory cells via CD45RO/CCR7/CD25/CD127/CD95/CD27. Worth noting for this clone: Its antigen is unidentified.

This receptor was identified in a woman aged 18 to 35 in good health. Sequencing was done on a sample of naive CD4+ T cells from blood. V and J are TRBV5-6 and TRBJ2-3; 9 bases are a match to TRBD2. DNA for the CDR3: TGTGCCAGCAGCCCTCGCCCGGGACTAGCAGCAGATACGCAGTATTTT. Encoded protein: CASSPRPGLAADTQYF.